This T cell receptor (beta chain) was sequenced in a study of vaccination effects on CD4 cells after COVID-19 (dated by TCRdb to between 2021 and 2024). Notes on the research overall: Participants received two doses of either the BNT162b2 or the mRNA-1273 mRNA SARS-CoV-2 vaccine. SARS-CoV-2 spike-specific CD4+ TCR repertoires from before and after mRNA vaccination were compared in COVID-19 convalescent patients and in infection-naive vaccine recipients. Altogether, around 11 COVID-19 convalescent patients and a few SARS-CoV-2-naive healthy vaccine recipients made up the full study. Pre-vaccine samples from two convalescent patients were drawn 16 days and one week before the first dose, 142 and 148 days after COVID-19 diagnosis. The Oncomine TCR Beta short-read assay on an Illumina iSeq 100 was used to sequence cultures from other donors in the study.

This clone showed up just once. No cognate antigen has been identified for it. Per-base qualities were not stored, and no clone one base away is much larger. The library came from the immunoSEQ multiplex PCR assay. DNA from the cultured and isolated CD4+ T cells underwent TCR beta CDR3 sequencing. The original methods were these. Non-productive TCR sequences were removed, reads were trimmed to the CDR3 region, and CDR3s of at least 7 amino acids were retained. Antigen-specific clonotypes were identified using the MANAFEST web app by comparison of expansion in peptide wells against reference cultures. Positive clones required FDR<0.05 expansion versus reference and all other wells, odds ratio above 5, and frequency above 0.1% in two replicate wells. Cross-reactive clonotypes were defined as significantly expanded in SARS-CoV-2 spike wells and in at least one common cold coronavirus spike condition. CDR3 similarity was assessed by Levenshtein distance with the stringdist R package, and unrooted trees were built with ape in R 3.6.1. This immuneACCESS table, as held by TCRdb, lists in-frame sequences with V and J called but not all clones. Of the missing ones, under half trace to an unresolved V gene in checked studies; the others have no known cause. The V and J calls and clone size are taken from that table; D and trimming were inferred from the DNA. This sample holds around 40,000 clones; around two thirds were observed only once. Of the sample, 33% falls within the top ten clones.

The study at large found these results: Clones induced by infection and clones induced by vaccination both contracted markedly at late timepoints after vaccination, which fits with T cell responses waning over time. The study was limited by a small number of convalescent patients, and early post-infection timepoints were lacking. In convalescent patients, the post-vaccine spike-reactive repertoire was composed mainly of new vaccine-induced clones that were largely distinct from infection-induced clones.

The ViraFEST assay stimulated PBMC with viral peptide pools and then used TCR sequencing to identify antigen-specific CD4+ T cell clonotypes by expansion. After more than 9 days of culture, CD4+ T cells were isolated with the EasySep CD4+ T cell isolation kit. Convalescent patients had PCR-confirmed SARS-CoV-2 infection between March and December 2020, before Alpha, Beta and Delta variants emerged in the United States. About 2.1 million PBMC per well were cultured in IMDM with roughly 5% human AB serum, roughly 10 IU/ml IL-2 and gentamicin, plus 10 ug/ml peptides. Half of the culture medium was replaced with fresh IL-2-containing medium on days 3 and 7. Each peptide stimulation condition was cultured in triplicate wells unless otherwise noted. Using Ficoll-Paque Plus gradient centrifugation, PBMC were separated from whole blood and then either used fresh or cryopreserved at -140C. Genomic DNA was extracted from cultured CD4+ T cells with the QIAamp micro DNA kit.

Taken from the germline V gene, the CDR1 and CDR2 loops are MNHEY and SVGEGT. Clipping removes 6 bases from V and 5 bases from J, with 9 as the unmatched junction base count. The CDR3 runs 14 amino acids, cysteine and phenylalanine included. Just the 42-base CDR3 DNA is kept, in frame starting at base 1. Source: CD4+ T cells from PBMCs cultured with a peptide pool, taken before COVID-19 vaccination. The receptor's source is a human donor who had a prior SARS-CoV-2 infection. The chain couples TRBV6-2 or TRBV6-3 to TRBJ2-5; the junction holds 7 bases that match TRBD2. The CDR3 protein: CASSRTRAVETQYF. Here is the DNA: TGTGCCAGCAGCCGGACTAGAGCGGTCGAGACCCAGTACTTC.